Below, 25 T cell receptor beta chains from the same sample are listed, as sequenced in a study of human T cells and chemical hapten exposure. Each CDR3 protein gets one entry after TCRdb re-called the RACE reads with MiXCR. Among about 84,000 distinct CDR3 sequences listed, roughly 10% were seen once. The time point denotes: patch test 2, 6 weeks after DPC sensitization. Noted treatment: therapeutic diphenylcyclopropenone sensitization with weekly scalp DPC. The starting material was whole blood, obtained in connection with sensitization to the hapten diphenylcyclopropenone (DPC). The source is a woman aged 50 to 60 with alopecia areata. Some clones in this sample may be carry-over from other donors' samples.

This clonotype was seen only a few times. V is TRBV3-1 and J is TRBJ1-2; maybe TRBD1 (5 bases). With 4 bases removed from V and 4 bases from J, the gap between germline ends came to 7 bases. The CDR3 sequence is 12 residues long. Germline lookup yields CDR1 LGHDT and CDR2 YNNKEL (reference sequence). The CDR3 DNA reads TGTGCCAGCAGCCCTGGGACCTATGGCTACACCTTC. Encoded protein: CASSPGTYGYTF.

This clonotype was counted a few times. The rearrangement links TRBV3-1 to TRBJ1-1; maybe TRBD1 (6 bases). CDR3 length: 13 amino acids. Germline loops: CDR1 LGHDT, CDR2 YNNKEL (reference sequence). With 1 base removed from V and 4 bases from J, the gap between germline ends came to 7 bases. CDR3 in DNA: TGTGCCAGCAGCCAAGCAGGGGCCACTGAAGCTTTCTTT. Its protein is CASSQAGATEAFF. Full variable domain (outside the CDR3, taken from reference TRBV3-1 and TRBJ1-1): DTAVSQTPKYLVTQMGNDKSIKCEQNLGHDTMYWYKQDSKKFLKIMFSYNNKELIINETVPNRFSPKSPDKAHLNLHINSLELGDSAVYFCASSQAGATEAFFGQGTRLTVV.

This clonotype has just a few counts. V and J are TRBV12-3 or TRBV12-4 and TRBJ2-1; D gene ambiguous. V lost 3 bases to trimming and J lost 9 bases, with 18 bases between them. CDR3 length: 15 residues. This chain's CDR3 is CASSFVVSPVGEQFF. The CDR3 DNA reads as TGTGCCAGCAGTTTCGTTGTCTCCCCGGTCGGTGAGCAGTTCTTC.

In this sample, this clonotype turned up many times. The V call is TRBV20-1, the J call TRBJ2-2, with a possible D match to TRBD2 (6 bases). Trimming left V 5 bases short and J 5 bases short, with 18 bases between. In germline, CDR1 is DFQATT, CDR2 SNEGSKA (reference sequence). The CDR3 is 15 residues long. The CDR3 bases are TGCAGTGCTCCTGACCCGGGACTGGTGACCGGGGAGCTGTTTTTT. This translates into CSAPDPGLVTGELFF.

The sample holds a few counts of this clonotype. The CDR3 coding sequence is TGCGCCAGCAGCCAAGACAGTGCAACTAATGAAAAACTGTTTTTT. It codes for CASSQDSATNEKLFF. The chain is built from TRBV4-1 and TRBJ1-4; D ambiguous. Germline CDR1 is MGHRA and CDR2 is YSYEKL. Trimming took 0 bases from V and 0 from J, leaving 5 bases between them. The CDR3 is made up of 15 amino acids.

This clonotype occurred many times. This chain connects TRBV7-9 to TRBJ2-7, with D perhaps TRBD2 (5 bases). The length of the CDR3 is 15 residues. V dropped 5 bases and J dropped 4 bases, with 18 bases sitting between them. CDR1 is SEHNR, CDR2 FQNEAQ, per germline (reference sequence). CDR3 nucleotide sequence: TGTGCCAGCAGCGTAGGTGGAGGAGCGATATACGAGCAGTACTTC. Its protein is CASSVGGGAIYEQYF.

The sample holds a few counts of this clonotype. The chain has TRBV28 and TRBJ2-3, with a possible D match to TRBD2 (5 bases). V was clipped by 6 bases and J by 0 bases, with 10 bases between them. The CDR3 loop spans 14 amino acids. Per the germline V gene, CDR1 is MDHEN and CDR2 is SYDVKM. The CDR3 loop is CASRPAGSTDTQYF. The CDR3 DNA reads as TGTGCCAGCAGACCGGCGGGCAGCACAGATACGCAGTATTTT.

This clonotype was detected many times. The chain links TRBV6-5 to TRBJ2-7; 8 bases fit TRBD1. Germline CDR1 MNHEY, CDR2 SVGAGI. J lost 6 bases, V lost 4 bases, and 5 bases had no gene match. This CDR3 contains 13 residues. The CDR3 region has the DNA TGTGCCAGCAGTTTTCTGACAGGGGCCGAGCAGTACTTC. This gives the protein CASSFLTGAEQYF.

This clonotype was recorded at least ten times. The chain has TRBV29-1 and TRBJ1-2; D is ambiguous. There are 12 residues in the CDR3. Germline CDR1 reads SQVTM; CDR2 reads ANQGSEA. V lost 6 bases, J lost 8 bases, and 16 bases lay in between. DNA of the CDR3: TGCAGCGTCGGTCAACCGGGAAAGGGCTACACCTTC. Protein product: CSVGQPGKGYTF.

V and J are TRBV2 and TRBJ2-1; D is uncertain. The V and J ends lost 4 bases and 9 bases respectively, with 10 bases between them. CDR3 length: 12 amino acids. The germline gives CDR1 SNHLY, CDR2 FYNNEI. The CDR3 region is CASSVKTGEQFF. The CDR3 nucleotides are TGTGCCAGCAGTGTTAAGACCGGTGAGCAGTTCTTC.

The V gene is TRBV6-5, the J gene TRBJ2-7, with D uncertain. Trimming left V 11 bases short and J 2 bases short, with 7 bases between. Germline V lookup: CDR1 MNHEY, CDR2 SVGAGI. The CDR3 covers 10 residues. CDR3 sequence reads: CAGTTYEQYF. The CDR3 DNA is TGTGCCGGAACAACCTACGAGCAGTACTTC.

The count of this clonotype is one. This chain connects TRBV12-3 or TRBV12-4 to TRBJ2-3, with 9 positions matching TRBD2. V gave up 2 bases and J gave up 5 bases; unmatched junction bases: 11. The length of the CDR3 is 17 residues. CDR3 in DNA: TGTGCCAGCAGTTTAAGTGGTGTAGCGGGAGTAGGAGATACGCAGTATTTT. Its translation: CASSLSGVAGVGDTQYF.

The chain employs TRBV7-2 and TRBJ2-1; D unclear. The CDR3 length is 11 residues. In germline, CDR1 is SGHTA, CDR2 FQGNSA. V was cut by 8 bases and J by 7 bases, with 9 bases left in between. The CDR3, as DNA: TGTGCCAGCGGGATAGAGAATGAGCAGTTCTTC. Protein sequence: CASGIENEQFF.

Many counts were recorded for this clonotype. CDR3 nucleotide sequence: TGCAGCGTTGATTCCTCTGGGGCCAACGTCCTGACTTTC. This translates into CSVDSSGANVLTF. The J gene is TRBJ2-6, the V gene TRBV29-1; D unclear. Germline-derived CDR1 and CDR2 are SQVTM and ANQGSEA. The CDR3 has 13 amino acids. V was pared by 3 bases and J by 0 bases, with 3 bases between.

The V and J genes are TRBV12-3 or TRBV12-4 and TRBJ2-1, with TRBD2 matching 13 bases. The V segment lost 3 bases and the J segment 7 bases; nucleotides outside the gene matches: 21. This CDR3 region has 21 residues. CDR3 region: CASSFMGRTSGSSRRLNEQFF. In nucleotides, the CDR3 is TGTGCCAGCAGTTTTATGGGTAGGACTAGCGGGAGTTCTCGCCGCCTGAATGAGCAGTTCTTC.

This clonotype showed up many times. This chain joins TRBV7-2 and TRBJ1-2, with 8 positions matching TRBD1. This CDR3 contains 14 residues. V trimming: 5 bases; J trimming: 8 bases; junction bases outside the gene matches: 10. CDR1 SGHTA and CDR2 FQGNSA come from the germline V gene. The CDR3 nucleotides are TGTGCCAGCAGCCTAGTGGGGACAGGAGGCGGCTACACCTTC. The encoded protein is CASSLVGTGGGYTF.

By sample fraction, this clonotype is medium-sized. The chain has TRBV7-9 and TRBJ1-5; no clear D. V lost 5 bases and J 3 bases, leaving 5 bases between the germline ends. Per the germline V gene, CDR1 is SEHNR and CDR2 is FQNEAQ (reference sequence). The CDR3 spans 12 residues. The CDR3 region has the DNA TGTGCCAGCAGCCAAGACAATCAGCCCCAGCATTTT. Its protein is CASSQDNQPQHF.

The CDR3 here is CASSQVGTPNTGELFF. DNA for the CDR3: TGTGCCAGCAGCCAAGTTGGGACACCTAACACCGGGGAGCTGTTTTTT. This chain joins TRBV3-1 and TRBJ2-2, with D possibly matching TRBD1 (6 bases). The CDR3 totals 16 residues. Trimming removed 1 base at V and 2 bases at J, with 11 bases between. Germline V gene lookup returns CDR1 LGHDT and CDR2 YNNKEL (reference sequence).

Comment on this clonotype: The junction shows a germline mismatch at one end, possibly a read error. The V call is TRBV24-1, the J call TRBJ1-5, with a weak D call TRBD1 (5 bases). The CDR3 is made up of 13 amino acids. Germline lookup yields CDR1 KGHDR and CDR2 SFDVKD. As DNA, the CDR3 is TGTGTCACCAGTGATCGAGGGGATCAGCCCCAGCATTTT. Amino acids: CVTSDRGDQPQHF.

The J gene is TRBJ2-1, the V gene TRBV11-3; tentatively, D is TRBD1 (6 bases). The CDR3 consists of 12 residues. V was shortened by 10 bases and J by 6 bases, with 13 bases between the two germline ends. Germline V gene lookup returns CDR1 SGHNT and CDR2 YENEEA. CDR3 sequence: CATSSRGNEQFF. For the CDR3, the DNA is TGTGCCACAAGCTCCAGGGGCAATGAGCAGTTCTTC.

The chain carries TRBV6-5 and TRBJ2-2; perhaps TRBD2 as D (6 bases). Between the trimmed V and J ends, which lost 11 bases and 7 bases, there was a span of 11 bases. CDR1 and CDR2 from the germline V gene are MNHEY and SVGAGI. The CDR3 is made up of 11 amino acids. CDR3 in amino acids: CACRGIGELFF. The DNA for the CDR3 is TGTGCCTGTCGGGGGATCGGGGAGCTGTTTTTT.

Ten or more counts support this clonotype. The CDR3 loop reads CAWIRGGGLAGYEQYF. The CDR3 DNA reads TGTGCCTGGATCCGGGGTGGGGGACTAGCGGGATACGAGCAGTACTTC. V gene TRBV30 combines with J gene TRBJ2-7, with TRBD2 matching 13 bases. V was clipped by 4 bases and J by 4 bases; unmatched bases: 10. CDR3 length: 16 amino acids. Germline-derived CDR1 and CDR2 are GTSNPN and SVGIG (reference sequence).

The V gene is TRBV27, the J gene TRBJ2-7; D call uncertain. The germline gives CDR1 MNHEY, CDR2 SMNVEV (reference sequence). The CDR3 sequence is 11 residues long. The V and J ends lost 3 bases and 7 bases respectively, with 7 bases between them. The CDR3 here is CASSFSGEQYF. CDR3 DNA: TGTGCCAGCAGTTTTTCCGGGGAGCAGTACTTC.

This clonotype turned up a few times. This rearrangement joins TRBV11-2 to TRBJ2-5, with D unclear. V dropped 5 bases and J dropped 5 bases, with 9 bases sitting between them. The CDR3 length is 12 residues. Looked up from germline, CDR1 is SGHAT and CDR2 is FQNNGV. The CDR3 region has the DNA TGTGCCAGCAGCACATCCTGGGAGACCCAGTACTTC. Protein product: CASSTSWETQYF.

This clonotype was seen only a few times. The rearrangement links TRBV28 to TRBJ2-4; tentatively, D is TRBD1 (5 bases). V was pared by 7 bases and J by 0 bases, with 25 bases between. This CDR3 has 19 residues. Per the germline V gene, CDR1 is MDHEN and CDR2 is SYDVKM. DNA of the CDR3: TGTGCCAGCACCCCCTCAACCCGCTCAGGGCCCTTAGCCAAAAACATTCAGTACTTC. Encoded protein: CASTPSTRSGPLAKNIQYF.